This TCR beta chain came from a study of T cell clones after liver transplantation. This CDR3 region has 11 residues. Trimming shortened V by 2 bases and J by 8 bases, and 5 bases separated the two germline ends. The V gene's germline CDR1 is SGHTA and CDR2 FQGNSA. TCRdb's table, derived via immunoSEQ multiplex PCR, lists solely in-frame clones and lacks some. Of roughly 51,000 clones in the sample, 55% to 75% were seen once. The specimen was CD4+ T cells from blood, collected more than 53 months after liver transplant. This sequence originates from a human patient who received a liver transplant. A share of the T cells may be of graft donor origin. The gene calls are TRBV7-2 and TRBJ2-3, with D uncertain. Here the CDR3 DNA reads TGTGCCAGCAGCTTATCGGCTACGCAGTATTTT. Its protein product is CASSLSATQYF.